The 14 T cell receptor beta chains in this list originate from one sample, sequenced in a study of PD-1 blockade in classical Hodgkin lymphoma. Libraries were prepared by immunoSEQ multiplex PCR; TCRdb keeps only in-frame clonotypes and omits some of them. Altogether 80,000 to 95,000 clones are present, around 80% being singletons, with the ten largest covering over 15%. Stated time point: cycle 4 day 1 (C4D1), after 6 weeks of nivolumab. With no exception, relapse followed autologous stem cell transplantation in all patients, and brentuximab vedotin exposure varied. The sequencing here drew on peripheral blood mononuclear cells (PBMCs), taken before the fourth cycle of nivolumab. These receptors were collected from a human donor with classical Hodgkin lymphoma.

The DNA of the CDR3 is TGTGCCACCAGCAGGGGACAGGGGCCCGCGGGGGAGCAGTACTTC. As protein: CATSRGQGPAGEQYF. This rearrangement joins TRBV15 to TRBJ2-7; 10 positions agree with TRBD1. The CDR3 is made up of 15 amino acids. CDR1 is LNHNV and CDR2 is YYDKDF in the germline V gene (reference sequence). J lost 7 bases, V lost 3 bases, and 9 bases had no gene match.

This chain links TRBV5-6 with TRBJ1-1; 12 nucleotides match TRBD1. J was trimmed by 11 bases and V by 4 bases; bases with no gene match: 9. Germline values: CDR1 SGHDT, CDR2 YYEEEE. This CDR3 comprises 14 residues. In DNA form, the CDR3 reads TGTGCCAGCAGCGCGGGACAGGGGGCGTGGGGGGCTTTCTTT. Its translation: CASSAGQGAWGAFF. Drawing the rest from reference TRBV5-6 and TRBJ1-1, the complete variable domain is DAGVTQSPTHLIKTRGQQVTLRCSPKSGHDTVSWYQQALGQGPQFIFQYYEEEERQRGNFPDRFSGHQFPNYSSELNVNALLLGDSALYLCASSAGQGAWGAFFGQGTRLTVV.

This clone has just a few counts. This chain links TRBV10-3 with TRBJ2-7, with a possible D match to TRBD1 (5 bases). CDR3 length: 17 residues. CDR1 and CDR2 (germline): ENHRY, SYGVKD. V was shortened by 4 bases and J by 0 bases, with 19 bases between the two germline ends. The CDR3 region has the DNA TGTGCCATCAGTGGGACAAGTGCCGCTTGGGGCTCCTACGAGCAGTACTTC. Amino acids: CAISGTSAAWGSYEQYF.

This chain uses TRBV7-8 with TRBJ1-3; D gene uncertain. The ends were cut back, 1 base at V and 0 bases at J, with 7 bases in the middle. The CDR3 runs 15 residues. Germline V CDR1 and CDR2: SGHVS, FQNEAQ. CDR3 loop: CASSLVRFSGNTIYF. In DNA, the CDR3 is TGTGCCAGCAGCTTAGTTCGGTTCTCTGGAAACACCATATATTTT.

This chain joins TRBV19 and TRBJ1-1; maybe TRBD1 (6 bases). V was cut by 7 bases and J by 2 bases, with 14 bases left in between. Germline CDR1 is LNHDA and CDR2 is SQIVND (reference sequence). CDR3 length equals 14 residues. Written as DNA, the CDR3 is TGTGCCAGTACCCCAAACAGGGTAAACACTGAAGCTTTCTTT. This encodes CASTPNRVNTEAFF.

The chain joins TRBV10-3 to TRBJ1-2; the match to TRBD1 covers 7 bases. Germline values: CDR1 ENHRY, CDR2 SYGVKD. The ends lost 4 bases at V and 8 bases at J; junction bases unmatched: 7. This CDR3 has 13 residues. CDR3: CAISGSGGDGYTF. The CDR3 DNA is TGTGCCATCAGTGGGTCAGGGGGGGACGGCTACACCTTC.

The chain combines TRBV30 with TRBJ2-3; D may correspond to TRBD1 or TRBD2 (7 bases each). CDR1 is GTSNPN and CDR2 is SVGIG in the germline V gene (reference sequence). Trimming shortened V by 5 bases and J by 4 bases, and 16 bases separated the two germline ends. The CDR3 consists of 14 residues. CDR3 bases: TGTGCCTGGGCCCTCAGGGGGGGGGCAGATACGCAGTATTTT. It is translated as CAWALRGGADTQYF.

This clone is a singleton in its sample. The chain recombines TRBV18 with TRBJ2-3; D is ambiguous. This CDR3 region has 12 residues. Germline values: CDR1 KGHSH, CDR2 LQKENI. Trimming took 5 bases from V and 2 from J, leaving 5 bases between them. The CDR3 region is CASSTFTDTQYF. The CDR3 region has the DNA TGTGCCAGCTCAACCTTCACAGATACGCAGTATTTT.

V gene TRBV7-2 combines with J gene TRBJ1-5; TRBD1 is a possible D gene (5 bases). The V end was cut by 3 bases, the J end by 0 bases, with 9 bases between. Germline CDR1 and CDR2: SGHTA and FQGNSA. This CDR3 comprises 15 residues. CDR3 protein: CASSFNRNSNQPQHF. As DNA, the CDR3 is TGTGCCAGCAGCTTTAACAGGAATAGCAATCAGCCCCAGCATTTT.

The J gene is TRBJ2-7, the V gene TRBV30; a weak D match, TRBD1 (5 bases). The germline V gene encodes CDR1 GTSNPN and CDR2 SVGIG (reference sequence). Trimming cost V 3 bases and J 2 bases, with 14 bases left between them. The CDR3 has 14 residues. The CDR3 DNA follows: TGTGCCTGGAGCCTGGACAACCATCCCTACGAGCAGTACTTC. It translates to CAWSLDNHPYEQYF.

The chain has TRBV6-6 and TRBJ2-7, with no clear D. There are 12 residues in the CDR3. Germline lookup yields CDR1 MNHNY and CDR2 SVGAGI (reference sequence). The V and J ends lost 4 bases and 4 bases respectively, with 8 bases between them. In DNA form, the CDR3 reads TGTGCCAGCAGTTTGAGTACTTACGAGCAGTACTTC. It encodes CASSLSTYEQYF.

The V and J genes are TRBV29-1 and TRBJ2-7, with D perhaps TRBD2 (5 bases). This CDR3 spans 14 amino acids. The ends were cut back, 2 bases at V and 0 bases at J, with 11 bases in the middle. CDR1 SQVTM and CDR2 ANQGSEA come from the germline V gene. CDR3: CSVEPRRASYEQYF. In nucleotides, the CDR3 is TGCAGCGTTGAACCCAGGCGGGCCTCCTACGAGCAGTACTTC.

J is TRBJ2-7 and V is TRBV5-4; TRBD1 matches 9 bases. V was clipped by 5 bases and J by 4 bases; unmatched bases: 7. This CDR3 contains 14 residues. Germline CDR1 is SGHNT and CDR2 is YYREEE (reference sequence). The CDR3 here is CASSSQGAGYEQYF. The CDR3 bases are TGTGCCAGCAGTTCACAGGGGGCGGGGTACGAGCAGTACTTC.

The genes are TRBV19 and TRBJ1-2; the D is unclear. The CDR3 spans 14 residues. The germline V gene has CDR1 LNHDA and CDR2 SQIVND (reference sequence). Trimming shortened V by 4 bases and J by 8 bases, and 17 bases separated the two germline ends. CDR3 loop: CASSTPDRPRGYTF. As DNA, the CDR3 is TGTGCCAGTAGTACCCCGGACCGACCGCGCGGCTACACCTTC.